This entry concerns a single TCR beta chain. Its antigen is currently not known. No quality values exist for individual bases; no much larger clone is one base distant. The entry originates in a study of cytomegalovirus exposure and HLA in healthy donors (dated 2017 in TCRdb). As for the study more broadly: In an earlier analysis of roughly 590 of the donors, approximately 260 Gb of sequence data and 95 million to 130 million unique TCR beta sequences from about 179 million T cells were reported. An early release that covered about 600 HLA-typed donors contained approximately 300 gigabases of sequencing data and around 85 million unique TCR sequences. The genetic ancestry cluster associated with self-reported Caucasian donors included 81% of the approximately 400 genotyped donors. The aim of the study was to test whether cataloging public T cell receptors could identify signatures of past pathogen exposure. Using immunosequencing, the study profiled T cell repertoires from 550 to 750 subjects and related those repertoires to cytomegalovirus serostatus. Along with the approximately 670-subject first cohort, a separate validation cohort of roughly 110 different subjects was used. The study combined high-throughput TCR immunosequencing, statistical association of individual TCRs with disease status, and machine learning to predict cytomegalovirus infection status. A later analysis re-analyzed previously published TCR beta repertoires from 550 to 700 donors and added high-resolution HLA genotyping to study TCR occurrence patterns. The later analysis used no new phenotypic data to find candidate immune exposures, relying instead on TCR beta sequences and their occurrence across donors. In an earlier analysis of more than 550 of the donors, high-throughput TCR beta sequencing was used to judge whether each TCR beta V gene segment behaved as functional or pseudogenic. Alongside the repertoire data, information on donor age, sex, ethnicity and CMV serostatus was compiled. A later genetic analysis took genome-wide SNP genotypes for about three fifths of the 666 donors and used that subset as a discovery cohort. Every repertoire in the discovery cohort had been generated on one and the same sequencing platform. Class I and class II HLA loci were covered by the typing at four-digit resolution. The number of donors typed differed by locus, with roughly 620-640 for A, B, C, DRB1 and DQB1, more than 500 for DQA1, 606 for DPA1, and around 450 for DPB1. Because of strong linkage in the cohort, 4 to 6 DR-DQ haplotypes were treated as single units for association and clustering. Across approximately 400 genotyped donors of the cohort, an average of approximately 240,000 unique TCR beta nucleotide sequences per donor were sequenced, and roughly 20% of those sequences were non-productive.

Results and caveats for the whole study, not just this receptor: In an earlier analysis of approximately 590 of the donors, most TCR beta V segments appeared in productive rearrangements about 87% or about 30% of the time, broadly matching IMGT annotations. Linkage disequilibrium might explain the correlated functional status among segregating V segments, but an unknown experimental factor could not be ruled out. In a later genetic analysis, fewer N-insertions in productive TCRs were reported among donors in an Asian-associated ancestry cluster than the roughly 700-donor mean. V-gene and J-gene trimming of TCR beta chains was associated with a missense DCLRE1C variant in a later genetic analysis, and the association was replicated in an independent cohort. Specific HLA alleles were associated with 15,000 to 20,000 TCR beta sequences at a false discovery rate of 0.05 in a later analysis. Presence/absence analyses assumed roughly uniform sequencing depth across donors, an assumption that may not hold. According to a later analysis, TCR association rates differed among HLA loci, with DRB1 alleles showing the most associated TCRs and HLA-C alleles showing the fewest. A later analysis found that most CMV-associated TCR beta chains appeared HLA-restricted, with HLA associations seemingly driven largely by CMV exposure. The earlier analysis of approximately 540 of the donors excluded 15 to 20 rarely observed V segments, including chromosome 9 orphons, because counts were too low. The study listed 164 TCR beta chains as associated with cytomegalovirus. A further reported finding was that TCR beta sequences accurately predicted the HLA-A and HLA-B alleles for most subjects in the first cohort. In vitro tests confirmed that a few of the cytomegalovirus-associated TCR beta chains recognize cytomegalovirus antigens. In a later analysis, several top co-occurrence clusters were reported to appear linked to parvovirus B19, influenza, CMV and Epstein-Barr virus. A cluster of highly shared sequence variants was judged likely to represent a technical artifact of the sequencing pipeline. In both the original and validation cohorts, the classifier was reported to diagnose cytomegalovirus status with high specificity and sensitivity. The cohort was sequenced for TCR beta chains only, and without alpha or paired-chain data the features that could be detected were limited. In a later analysis, HLA-associated TCR beta chains showed more clonal expansion and lower generation probabilities than non-associated chains that were equally common. CMV serostatus was the only immune exposure information available for the cohort. Most TCR sequences were observed very rarely across donors, whereas some public TCRs were present in many individuals. It was suggested by the authors that the approach could potentially be generalized to other disease states and immunological phenotypes. Assigning TCR associations to individual alleles was difficult when HLA alleles, especially DR and DQ, strongly co-occurred. Because HLA typing was unavailable for some donors at each locus, only the typed subset was used in association tests. Because the 87-base-pair reads could not distinguish some IMGT-functional V segments, including TRBV6-2 and TRBV6-3, those segments were excluded.

The cohort was made up of approximately 670 healthy bone marrow donors. All cohort members were sampled while nominally healthy, although unrecorded immune exposures were likely present. The donor was CMV seropositive and belonged to the group of 250 to 300 seropositive cohort members. A peripheral blood sample was provided by each donor, and peripheral blood mononuclear cells were used for TCR beta sequencing. Genomic DNA was extracted from the blood cell samples with the Qiagen DNeasy Blood Extraction Kit. The protocol used for the library was the immunoSEQ multiplex PCR assay. The multiplex PCR relied on a mix of 60 forward primers for TCR Vbeta segments and 13 reverse primers for TCR Jbeta segments. Amplification of the CDR3 region of rearranged TCR beta genes was performed with a multiplex PCR assay on genomic DNA. The Illumina HiSeq System was used to sequence the amplified TCR beta libraries as 87-base-pair reads. Per the original workflow: A later analysis counted tens of millions of unique TCR beta chains across the approximately 700 repertoires, and roughly 10 million of these chains were shared by at least two donors. A nearest-neighbor algorithm error-corrected the raw reads and collapsed the reads into unique sequences, merging closely related sequences to remove PCR and sequencing errors. CDR3 sequences were aligned to IMGT reference sequences to assign V, D and J gene segments. Each retained sequence needed at least a six-nucleotide match to both a V gene segment and a J gene segment. Rearrangements were called productive when the CDR3 lacked stop codons and stayed in frame with V and J; all others were non-productive. CDR3 was defined according to IMGT convention as the region running from the second conserved V-encoded cysteine to the conserved J-encoded phenylalanine. In an earlier analysis of roughly 580 of the donors, sequences lacking an unambiguous match to a single V gene segment were excluded. An earlier analysis of approximately 590 of the donors called V segments functional above 56.7% productive rearrangements and segregating when the between-donor standard deviation exceeded 5%. A statistical classification framework was developed to diagnose cytomegalovirus status using the catalog of TCR beta chain sequences. In a later analysis, V and J genes were assigned by comparing TCR nucleotide sequences against IMGT/GENE-DB human TR gene sequences. A later analysis assigned CDR3 sequences and most-parsimonious VDJ recombination scenarios with the TCRdist pipeline. In a later analysis, each TCR beta chain was defined by its CDR3 amino acid sequence together with its V-gene family, and reads without a unique V-gene family were excluded. To address suspected cross-contamination and a sequencing artifact, a later analysis removed a few hundred highly shared, low-generation-probability nucleotide sequences. In a later analysis, a clonal expansion index was calculated for each public chain from normalized within-repertoire ranks of inferred template counts. Generation probabilities in a later analysis came from a VDJ recombination model fitted to out-of-frame rearrangements, and those results were checked against IGoR. A later analysis scored TCR-TCR, TCR-HLA and TCR-CMV co-occurrence with hypergeometric tests, applying a repertoire-size bias correction to TCR pairs. A later analysis estimated false discovery rates by permuting HLA or CMV assignments 20 times. In a later analysis, co-occurring TCRs were grouped using DBSCAN, and TCRdist sequence similarity was added for clustering within HLA-allele-positive subsets. Repertoires with fewer than 30,000 or more than 120,000 public chains, plus five repertoires with anomalous nucleotide sharing, were excluded from co-occurrence clustering. The clones in this table, taken by TCRdb from immuneACCESS, are in-frame only. Not every clone is retained; where verified, under half of the shortfall comes from an unresolved V gene, and the cause of the rest is unknown. The DNA was the basis for D and trimming; V, J and clone size are from that table. The sample table holds about 140,000 clones, of which 72% were seen once. The leading ten clones occupy 4.2% of the sample.

Per the germline V gene, SNHLY is the CDR1 and FYNNEI is the CDR2. At the junction V is shortened by 3 bases and J by 1 base; bases outside the gene matches: 7. Inclusive of the bounding cysteine and phenylalanine, the CDR3 is 16 residues long. Just the 48-base CDR3 DNA is kept, in frame starting at base 1. This sequence was found in a man aged 50 or older in good health and CMV-seropositive. Source material: PBMCs. Recombination linked TRBV2 to TRBJ2-7; TRBD1 aligns with 9 central bases. Here the CDR3 is given as CASSDPGQGTSYEQYF. The sequence in DNA is TGTGCCAGCAGTGATCCGGGACAGGGCACTTCCTACGAGCAGTACTTC. Here the CDR3 is joined to the reference TRBV2 and TRBJ2-7 genes, and the full variable domain is: EPEVTQTPSHQVTQMGQEVILRCVPISNHLYFYWYRQILGQKVEFLVSFYNNEISEKSEIFDDQFSVERPDGSNFTLKIRSTKLEDSAMYFCASSDPGQGTSYEQYFGPGTRLTVT.